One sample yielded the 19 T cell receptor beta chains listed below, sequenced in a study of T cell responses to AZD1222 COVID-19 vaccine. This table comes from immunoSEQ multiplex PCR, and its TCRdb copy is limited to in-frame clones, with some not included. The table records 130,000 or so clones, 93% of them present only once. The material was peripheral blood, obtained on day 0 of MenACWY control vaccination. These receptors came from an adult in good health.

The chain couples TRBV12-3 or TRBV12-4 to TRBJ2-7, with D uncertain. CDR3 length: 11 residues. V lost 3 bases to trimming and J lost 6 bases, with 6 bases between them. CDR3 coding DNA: TGTGCCAGCAGTTTCTCCCTCGAGCAGTACTTC. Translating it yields CASSFSLEQYF.

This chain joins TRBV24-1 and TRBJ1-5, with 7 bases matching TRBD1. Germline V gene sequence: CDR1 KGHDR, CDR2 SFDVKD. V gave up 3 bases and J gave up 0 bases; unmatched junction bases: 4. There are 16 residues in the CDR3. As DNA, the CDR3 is TGTGCCACCAGTGATCCGGGACAGTATAGCAATCAGCCCCAGCATTTT. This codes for CATSDPGQYSNQPQHF.

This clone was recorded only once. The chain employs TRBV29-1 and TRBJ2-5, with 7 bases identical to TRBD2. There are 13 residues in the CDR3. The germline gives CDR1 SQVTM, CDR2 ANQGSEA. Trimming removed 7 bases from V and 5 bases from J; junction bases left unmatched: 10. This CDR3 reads CSARSGGGETQYF. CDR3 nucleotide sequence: TGCAGCGCCCGGTCGGGGGGAGGGGAGACCCAGTACTTC.

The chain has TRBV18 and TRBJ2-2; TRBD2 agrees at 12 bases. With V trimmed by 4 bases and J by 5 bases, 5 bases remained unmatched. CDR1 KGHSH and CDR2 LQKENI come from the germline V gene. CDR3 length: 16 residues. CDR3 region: CASSQEGLAGTGELFF. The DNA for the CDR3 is TGTGCCAGCTCACAAGAAGGACTAGCGGGGACCGGGGAGCTGTTTTTT.

The CDR3 DNA is TGTGCCAGCAGCCGCGGACAGGGAACCGGGGAGCTGTTTTTT. Translation: CASSRGQGTGELFF. This chain joins TRBV3-1 (or the pseudogene TRBV3-2) and TRBJ2-2, with 8 bases identical to TRBD1. CDR1 is LGHDT and CDR2 is YNNKEL in the germline V gene (reference sequence). The length of the CDR3 is 14 residues. J was trimmed by 5 bases and V by 4 bases; bases with no gene match: 3.

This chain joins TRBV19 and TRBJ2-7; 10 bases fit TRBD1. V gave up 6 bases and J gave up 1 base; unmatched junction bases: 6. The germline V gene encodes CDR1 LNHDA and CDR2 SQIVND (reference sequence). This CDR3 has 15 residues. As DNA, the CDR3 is TGTGCCAGTAGCATACCGGGACAGGGGTCCTACGAGCAGTACTTC. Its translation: CASSIPGQGSYEQYF.

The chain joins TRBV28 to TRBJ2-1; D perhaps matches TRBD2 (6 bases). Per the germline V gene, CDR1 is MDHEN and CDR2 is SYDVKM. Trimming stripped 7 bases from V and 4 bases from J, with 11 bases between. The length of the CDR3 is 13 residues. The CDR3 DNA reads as TGTGCCAGCACCGCCGGGACTTACAATGAGCAGTTCTTC. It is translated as CASTAGTYNEQFF.

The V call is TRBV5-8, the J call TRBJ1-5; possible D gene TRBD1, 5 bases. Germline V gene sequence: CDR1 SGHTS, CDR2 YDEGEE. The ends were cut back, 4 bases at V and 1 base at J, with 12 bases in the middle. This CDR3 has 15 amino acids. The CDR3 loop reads CASSRGLFSNQPQHF. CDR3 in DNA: TGTGCCAGCAGCCGGGGCCTTTTCAGCAATCAGCCCCAGCATTTT.

CDR3 DNA: TGTGCCAGCAGCCCCCCCACAGTAACTAATGAAAAACTGTTTTTT. It codes for CASSPPTVTNEKLFF. The rearrangement uses TRBV28 and TRBJ1-4; D call uncertain. V shed 6 bases and J shed 1 base, with 12 bases lying between them. The CDR3 has 15 amino acids. Germline V gives CDR1 MDHEN, CDR2 SYDVKM.

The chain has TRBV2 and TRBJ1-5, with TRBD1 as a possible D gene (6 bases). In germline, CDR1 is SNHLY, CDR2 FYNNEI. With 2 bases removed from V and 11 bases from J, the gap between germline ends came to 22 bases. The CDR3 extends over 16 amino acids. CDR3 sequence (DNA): TGTGCCAGCAGTGAAATAAGGGGGGCTAACCCCAGGACCCAGCATTTT. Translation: CASSEIRGANPRTQHF.

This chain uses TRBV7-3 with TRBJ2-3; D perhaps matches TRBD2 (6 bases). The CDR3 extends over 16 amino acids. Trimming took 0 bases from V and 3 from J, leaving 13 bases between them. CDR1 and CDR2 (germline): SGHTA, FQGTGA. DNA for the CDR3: TGTGCCAGCAGCTTAACCCCTGGGGGGATGACAGATACGCAGTATTTT. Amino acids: CASSLTPGGMTDTQYF.

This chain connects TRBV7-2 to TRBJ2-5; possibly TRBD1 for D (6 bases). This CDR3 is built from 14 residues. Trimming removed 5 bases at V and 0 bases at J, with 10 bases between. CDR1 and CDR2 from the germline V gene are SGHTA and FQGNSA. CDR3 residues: CASSRWDNQETQYF. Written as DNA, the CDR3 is TGTGCCAGCAGCCGTTGGGACAACCAAGAGACCCAGTACTTC.

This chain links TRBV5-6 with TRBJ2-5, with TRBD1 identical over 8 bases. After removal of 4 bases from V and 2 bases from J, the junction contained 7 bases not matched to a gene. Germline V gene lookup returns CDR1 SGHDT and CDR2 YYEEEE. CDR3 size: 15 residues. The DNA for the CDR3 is TGTGCCAGCAGCCTTTACTACAGGGGGCAAGAGACCCAGTACTTC. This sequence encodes CASSLYYRGQETQYF.

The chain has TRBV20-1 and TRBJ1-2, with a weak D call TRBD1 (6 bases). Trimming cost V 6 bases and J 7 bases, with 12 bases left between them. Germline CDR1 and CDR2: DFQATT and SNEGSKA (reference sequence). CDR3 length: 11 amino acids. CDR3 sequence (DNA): TGCAGTGCCCCTGAAGGGGGTGGCTACACCTTC. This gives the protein CSAPEGGGYTF.

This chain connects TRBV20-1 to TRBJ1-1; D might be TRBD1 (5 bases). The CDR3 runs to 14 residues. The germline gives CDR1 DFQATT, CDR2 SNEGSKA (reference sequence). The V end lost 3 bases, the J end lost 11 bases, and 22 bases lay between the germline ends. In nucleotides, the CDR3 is TGCAGTGCTAGTGGGGCTTCGGGGGATCTAGACGCTTTCTTT. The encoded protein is CSASGASGDLDAFF.

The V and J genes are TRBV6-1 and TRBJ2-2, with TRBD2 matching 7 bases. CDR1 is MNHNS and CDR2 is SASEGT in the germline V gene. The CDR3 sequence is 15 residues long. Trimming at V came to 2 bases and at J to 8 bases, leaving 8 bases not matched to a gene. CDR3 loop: CASSERRGYSGELFF. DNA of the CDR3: TGTGCCAGCAGTGAAAGGCGGGGGTACTCAGGGGAGCTGTTTTTT.

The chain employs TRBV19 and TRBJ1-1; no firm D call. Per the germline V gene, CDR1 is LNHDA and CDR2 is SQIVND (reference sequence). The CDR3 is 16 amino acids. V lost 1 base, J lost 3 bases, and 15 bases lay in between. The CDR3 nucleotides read TGTGCCAGTAGTATAGTAGGGTCGAGGTCGTACACTGAAGCTTTCTTT. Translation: CASSIVGSRSYTEAFF.

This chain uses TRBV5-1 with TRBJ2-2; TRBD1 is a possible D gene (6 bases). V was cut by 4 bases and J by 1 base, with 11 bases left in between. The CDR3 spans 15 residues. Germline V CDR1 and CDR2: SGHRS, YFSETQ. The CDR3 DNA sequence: TGCGCCAGCAGCCTTCTGGGACAGAACACCGGGGAGCTGTTTTTT. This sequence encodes CASSLLGQNTGELFF.

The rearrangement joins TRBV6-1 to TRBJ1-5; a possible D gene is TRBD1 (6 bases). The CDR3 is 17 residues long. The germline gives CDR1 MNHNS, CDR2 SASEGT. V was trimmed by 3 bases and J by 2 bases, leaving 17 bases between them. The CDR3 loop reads CASSDDRRVRRNQPQHF. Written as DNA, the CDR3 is TGTGCCAGCAGTGATGACAGGCGGGTTCGCCGCAATCAGCCCCAGCATTTT.